This T cell receptor beta chain originates from a study of CD8 T cells in Susac syndrome. Reverse transcription used about 0.45 to 1 ug RNA and random hexamers. The authors amplified TCR beta CDR3 across 54 Vbeta and 13 Jbeta using immunoSEQ multiplex PCR. TCRdb processed the immunoSEQ multiplex PCR reads anew with MiXCR; each CDR3 protein has one entry. Of more than 70,000 distinct CDR3 sequences listed, about 93% are singletons. Controls comprised healthy donors matched for age and sex. The sequence came from a human donor in good health. The material sequenced was CD8+ T cells from PBMCs.

The CDR3 region has the DNA TGTGCCAGCTCACCAGTGGCGGGGGGCACAGATACGCAGTATTTT. Translation: CASSPVAGGTDTQYF. The V call is TRBV18, the J call TRBJ2-3; TRBD2 agrees at 7 bases. Per germline, CDR1 KGHSH and CDR2 LQKENI. Unmatched junction bases numbered 3, after V lost 2 bases and J lost 1 base. The CDR3 is 15 residues long.